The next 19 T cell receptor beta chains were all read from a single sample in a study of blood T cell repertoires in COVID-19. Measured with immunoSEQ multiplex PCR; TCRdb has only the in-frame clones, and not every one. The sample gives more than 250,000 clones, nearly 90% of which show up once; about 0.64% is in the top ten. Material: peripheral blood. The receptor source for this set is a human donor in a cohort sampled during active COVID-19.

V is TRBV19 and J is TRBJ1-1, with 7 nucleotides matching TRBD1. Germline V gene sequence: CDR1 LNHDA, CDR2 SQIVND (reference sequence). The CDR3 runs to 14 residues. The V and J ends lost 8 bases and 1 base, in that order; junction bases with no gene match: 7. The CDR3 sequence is CASSIQGGNTEAFF. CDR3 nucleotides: TGTGCCAGTTCTATTCAGGGGGGGAACACTGAAGCTTTCTTT.

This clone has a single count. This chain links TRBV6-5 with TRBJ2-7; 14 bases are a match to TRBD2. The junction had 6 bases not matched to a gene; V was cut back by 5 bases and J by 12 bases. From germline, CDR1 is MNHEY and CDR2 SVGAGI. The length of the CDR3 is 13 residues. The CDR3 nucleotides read TGTGCCAGCAGTCCTGGACTAGCGGGAGGTTTGTACTTC. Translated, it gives CASSPGLAGGLYF.

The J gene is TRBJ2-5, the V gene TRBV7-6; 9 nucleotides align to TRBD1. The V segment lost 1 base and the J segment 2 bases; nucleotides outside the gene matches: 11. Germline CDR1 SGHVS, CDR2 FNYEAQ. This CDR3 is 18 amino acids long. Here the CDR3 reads CASSLVRRSGQGQETQYF. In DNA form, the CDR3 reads TGTGCCAGCAGCTTAGTACGTAGGTCGGGACAGGGTCAAGAGACCCAGTACTTC.

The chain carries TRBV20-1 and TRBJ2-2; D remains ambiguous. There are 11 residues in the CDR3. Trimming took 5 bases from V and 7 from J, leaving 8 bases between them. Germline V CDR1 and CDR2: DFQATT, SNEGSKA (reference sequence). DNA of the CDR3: TGCAGTGCTCCTCTAGACGGGGAGCTGTTTTTT. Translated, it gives CSAPLDGELFF.

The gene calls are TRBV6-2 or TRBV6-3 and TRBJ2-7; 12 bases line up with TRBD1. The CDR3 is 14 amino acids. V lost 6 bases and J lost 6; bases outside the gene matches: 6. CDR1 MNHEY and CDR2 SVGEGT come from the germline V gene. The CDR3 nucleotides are TGTGCCAGCAGCGTCCGGGACAGGGGGCGCGAGCAGTACTTC. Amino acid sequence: CASSVRDRGREQYF.

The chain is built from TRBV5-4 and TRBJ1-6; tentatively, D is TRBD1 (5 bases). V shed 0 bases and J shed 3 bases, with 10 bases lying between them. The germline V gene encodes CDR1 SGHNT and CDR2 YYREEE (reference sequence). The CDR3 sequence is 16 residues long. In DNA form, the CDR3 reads TGTGCCAGCAGCTTGGGTGGCAGGGACTATAATTCACCCCTCCACTTT. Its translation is CASSLGGRDYNSPLHF.

The CDR3 DNA reads as TGTGCCAGTAGTGACTCCTTCTCCCGGGACTCGTATATCTACGAGCAGTACTTC. It is translated as CASSDSFSRDSYIYEQYF. J is TRBJ2-7 and V is TRBV19; D is possibly TRBD2 (6 bases). Germline V gene sequence: CDR1 LNHDA, CDR2 SQIVND (reference sequence). The CDR3 is 18 amino acids. Deletions cut 5 bases from V and 3 bases from J, with 26 bases between.

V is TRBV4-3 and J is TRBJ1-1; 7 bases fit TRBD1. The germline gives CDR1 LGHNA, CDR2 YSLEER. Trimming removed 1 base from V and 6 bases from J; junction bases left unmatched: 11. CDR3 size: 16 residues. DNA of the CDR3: TGCGCCAGCAGCCAAGGGGCCACAGGGGATGTTGCTGAAGCTTTCTTT. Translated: CASSQGATGDVAEAFF.

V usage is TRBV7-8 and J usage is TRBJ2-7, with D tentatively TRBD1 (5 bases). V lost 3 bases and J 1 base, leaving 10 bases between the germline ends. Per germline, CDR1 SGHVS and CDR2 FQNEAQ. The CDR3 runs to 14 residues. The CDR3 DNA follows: TGTGCCAGCAGCTTTTCCCAGGGTTCCTACGAGCAGTACTTC. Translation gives CASSFSQGSYEQYF. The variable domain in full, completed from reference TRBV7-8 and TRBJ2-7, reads GAGVSQSPRYKVAKRGQDVALRCDPISGHVSLFWYQQALGQGPEFLTYFQNEAQLDKSGLPSDRFFAERPEGSVSTLKIQRTQQEDSAVYLCASSFSQGSYEQYFGPGTRLTVT.

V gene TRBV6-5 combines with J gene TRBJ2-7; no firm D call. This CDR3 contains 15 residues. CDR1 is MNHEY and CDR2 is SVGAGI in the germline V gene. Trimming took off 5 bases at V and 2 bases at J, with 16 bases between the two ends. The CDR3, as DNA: TGTGCCAGCAGTCCTCCCTTGGGCCAAACCTACGAGCAGTACTTC. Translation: CASSPPLGQTYEQYF.

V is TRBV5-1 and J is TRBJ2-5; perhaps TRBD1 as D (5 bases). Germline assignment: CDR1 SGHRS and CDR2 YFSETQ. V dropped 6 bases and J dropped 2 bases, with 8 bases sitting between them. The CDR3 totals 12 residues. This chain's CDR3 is CASKGWQETQYF. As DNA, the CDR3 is TGCGCCAGCAAGGGGTGGCAAGAGACCCAGTACTTC.

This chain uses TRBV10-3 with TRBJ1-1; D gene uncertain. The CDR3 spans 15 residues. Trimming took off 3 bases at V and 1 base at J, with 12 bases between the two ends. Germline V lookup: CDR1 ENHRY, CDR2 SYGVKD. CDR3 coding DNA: TGTGCCATCAGTGACTACGCCGAAACGAACACTGAAGCTTTCTTT. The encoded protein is CAISDYAETNTEAFF.

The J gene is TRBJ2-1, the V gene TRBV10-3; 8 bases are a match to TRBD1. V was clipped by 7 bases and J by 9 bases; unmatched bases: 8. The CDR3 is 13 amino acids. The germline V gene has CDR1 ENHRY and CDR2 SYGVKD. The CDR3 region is CAITGQGIGEQFF. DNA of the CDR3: TGTGCCATCACCGGACAGGGAATCGGTGAGCAGTTCTTC.

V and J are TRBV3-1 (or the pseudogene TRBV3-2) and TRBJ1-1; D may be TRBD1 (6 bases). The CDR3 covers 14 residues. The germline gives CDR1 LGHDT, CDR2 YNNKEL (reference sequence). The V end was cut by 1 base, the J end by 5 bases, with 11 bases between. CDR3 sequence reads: CASSQVRGKTEAFF. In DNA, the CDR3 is TGTGCCAGCAGCCAAGTTAGGGGGAAAACTGAAGCTTTCTTT.

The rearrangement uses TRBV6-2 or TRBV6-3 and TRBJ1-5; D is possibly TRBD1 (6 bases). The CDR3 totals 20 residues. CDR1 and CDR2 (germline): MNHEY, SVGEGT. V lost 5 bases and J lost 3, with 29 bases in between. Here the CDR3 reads CASSHDAAERGGILNQPQHF. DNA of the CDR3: TGTGCCAGCAGTCACGACGCCGCAGAAAGGGGGGGGATCCTCAATCAGCCCCAGCATTTT.

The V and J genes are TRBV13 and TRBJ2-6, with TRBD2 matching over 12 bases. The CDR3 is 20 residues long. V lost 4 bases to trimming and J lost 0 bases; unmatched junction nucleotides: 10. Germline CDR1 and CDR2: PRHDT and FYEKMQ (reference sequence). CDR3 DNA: TGTGCCAGCAGCTCTCTTCGGGCGACTAGCGGGGGCTCTGGGGCCAACGTCCTGACTTTC. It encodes CASSSLRATSGGSGANVLTF.

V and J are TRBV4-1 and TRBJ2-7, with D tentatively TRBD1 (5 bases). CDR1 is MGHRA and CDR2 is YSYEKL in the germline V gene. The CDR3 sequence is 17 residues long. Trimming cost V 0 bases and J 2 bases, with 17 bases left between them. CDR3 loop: CASSQDPSLQAAYEQYF. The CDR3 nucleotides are TGCGCCAGCAGCCAAGACCCGTCCCTACAGGCAGCCTACGAGCAGTACTTC.

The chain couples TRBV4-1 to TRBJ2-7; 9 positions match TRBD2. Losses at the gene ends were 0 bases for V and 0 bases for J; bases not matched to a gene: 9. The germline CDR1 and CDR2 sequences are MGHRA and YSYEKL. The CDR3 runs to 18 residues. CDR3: CASSQDPPSGVSSYEQYF. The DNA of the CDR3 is TGCGCCAGCAGCCAAGACCCGCCTAGCGGGGTAAGCTCCTACGAGCAGTACTTC.

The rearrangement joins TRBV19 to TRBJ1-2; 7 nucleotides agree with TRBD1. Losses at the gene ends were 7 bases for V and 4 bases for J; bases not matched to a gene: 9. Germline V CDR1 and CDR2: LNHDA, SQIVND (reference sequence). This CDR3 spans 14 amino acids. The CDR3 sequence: CASTPGGGVYGYTF. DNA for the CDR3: TGTGCCAGTACACCAGGGGGTGGGGTCTATGGCTACACCTTC.